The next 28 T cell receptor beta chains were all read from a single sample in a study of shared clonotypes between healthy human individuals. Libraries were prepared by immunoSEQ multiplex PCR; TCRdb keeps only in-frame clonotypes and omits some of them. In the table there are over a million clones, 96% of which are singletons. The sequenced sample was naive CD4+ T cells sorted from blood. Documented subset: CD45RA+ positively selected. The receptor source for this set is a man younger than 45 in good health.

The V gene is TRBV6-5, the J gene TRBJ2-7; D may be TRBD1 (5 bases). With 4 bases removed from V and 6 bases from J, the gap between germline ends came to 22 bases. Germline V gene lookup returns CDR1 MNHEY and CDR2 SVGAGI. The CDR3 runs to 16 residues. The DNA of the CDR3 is TGTGCCAGCAGTTCCCGGACCAGTGGGGCGAGGAGCGAGCAGTACTTC. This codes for CASSSRTSGARSEQYF.

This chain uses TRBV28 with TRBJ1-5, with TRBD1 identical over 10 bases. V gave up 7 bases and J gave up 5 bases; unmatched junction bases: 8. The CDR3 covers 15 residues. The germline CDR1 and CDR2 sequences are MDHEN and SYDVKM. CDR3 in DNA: TGTGCCAGCACCCCTCTGGACAGGGGGGATCAGCCCCAGCATTTT. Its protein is CASTPLDRGDQPQHF.

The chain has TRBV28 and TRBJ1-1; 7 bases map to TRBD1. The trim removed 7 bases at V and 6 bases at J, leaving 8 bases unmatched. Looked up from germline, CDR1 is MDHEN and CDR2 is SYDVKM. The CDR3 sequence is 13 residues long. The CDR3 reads CASTTGQVSEAFF. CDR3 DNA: TGTGCCAGCACCACTGGACAGGTCTCTGAAGCTTTCTTT.

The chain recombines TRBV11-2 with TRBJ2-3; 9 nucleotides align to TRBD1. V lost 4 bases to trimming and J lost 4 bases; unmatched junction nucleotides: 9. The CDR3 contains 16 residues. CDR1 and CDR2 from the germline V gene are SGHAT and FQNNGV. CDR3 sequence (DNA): TGTGCCAGCAGCTCCCAGGGACAGGGTAGTGCAGATACGCAGTATTTT. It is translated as CASSSQGQGSADTQYF.

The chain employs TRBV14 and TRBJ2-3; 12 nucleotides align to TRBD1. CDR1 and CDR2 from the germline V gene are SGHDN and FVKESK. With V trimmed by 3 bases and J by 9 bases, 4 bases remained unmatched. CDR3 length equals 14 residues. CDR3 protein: CASSQGTGGITQYF. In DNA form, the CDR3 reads TGTGCCAGCAGCCAGGGGACAGGGGGCATCACGCAGTATTTT.

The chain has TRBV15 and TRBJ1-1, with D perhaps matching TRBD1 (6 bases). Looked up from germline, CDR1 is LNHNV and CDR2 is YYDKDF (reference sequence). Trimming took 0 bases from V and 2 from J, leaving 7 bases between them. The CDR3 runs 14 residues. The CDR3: CATSREQGNTEAFF. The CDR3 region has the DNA TGTGCCACCAGCAGAGAACAGGGTAACACTGAAGCTTTCTTT.

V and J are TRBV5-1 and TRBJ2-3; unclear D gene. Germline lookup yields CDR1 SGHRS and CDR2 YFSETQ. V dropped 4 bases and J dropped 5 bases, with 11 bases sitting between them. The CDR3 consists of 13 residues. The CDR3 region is CASSIGGGDTQYF. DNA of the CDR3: TGCGCCAGCAGCATTGGCGGCGGAGATACGCAGTATTTT.

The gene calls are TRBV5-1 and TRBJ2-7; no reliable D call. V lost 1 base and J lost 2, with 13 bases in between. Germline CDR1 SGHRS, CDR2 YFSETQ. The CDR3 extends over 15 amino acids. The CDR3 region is CASSLNVAQTYEQYF. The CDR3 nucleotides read TGCGCCAGCAGCTTGAATGTAGCCCAAACCTACGAGCAGTACTTC.

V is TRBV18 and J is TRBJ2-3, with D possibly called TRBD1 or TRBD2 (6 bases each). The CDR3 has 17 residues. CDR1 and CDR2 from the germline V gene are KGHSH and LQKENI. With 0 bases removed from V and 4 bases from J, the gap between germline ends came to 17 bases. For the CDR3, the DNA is TGTGCCAGCTCACCACCGGGTGGGGGGCCTCGGGCAGATACGCAGTATTTT. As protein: CASSPPGGGPRADTQYF.

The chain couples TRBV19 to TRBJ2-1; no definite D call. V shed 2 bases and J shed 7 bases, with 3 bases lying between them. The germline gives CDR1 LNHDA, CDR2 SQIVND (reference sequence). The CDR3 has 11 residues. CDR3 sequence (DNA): TGTGCCAGTAGTATAATGAATGAGCAGTTCTTC. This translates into CASSIMNEQFF.

The CDR3 sequence is CASSLAGVGGEQFF. The CDR3, as DNA: TGTGCCAGCAGTCTAGCGGGAGTTGGGGGTGAGCAGTTCTTC. This chain links TRBV27 with TRBJ2-1; TRBD2 matches 10 bases. Per the germline V gene, CDR1 is MNHEY and CDR2 is SMNVEV (reference sequence). The CDR3 spans 14 residues. V trimming: 5 bases; J trimming: 9 bases; junction bases outside the gene matches: 7.

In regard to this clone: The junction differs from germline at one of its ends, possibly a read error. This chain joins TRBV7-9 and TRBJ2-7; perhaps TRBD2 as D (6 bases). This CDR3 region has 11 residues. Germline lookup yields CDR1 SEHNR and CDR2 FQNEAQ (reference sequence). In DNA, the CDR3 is TGTGCCAGCAGCCCCGCGTCGGGGGTATCCTTC. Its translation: CASSPASGVSF.

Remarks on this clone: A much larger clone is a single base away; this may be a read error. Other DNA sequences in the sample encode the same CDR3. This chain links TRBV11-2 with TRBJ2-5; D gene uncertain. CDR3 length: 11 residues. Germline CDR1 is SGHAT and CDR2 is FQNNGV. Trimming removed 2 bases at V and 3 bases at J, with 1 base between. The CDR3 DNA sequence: TGTGCCAGCAGCTTAAAAGAGACCCAGTACTTC. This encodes CASSLKETQYF.

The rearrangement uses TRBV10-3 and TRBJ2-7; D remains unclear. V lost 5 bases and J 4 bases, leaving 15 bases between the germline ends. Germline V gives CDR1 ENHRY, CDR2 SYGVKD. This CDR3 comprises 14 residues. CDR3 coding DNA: TGTGCCATCAGTTTGATACCGGCCGAATACGAGCAGTACTTC. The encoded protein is CAISLIPAEYEQYF.

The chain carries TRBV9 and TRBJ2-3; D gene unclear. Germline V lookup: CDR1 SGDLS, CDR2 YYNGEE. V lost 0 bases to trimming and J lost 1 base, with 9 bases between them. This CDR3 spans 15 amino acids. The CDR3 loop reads CASSVVRARTDTQYF. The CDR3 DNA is TGTGCCAGCAGCGTAGTTAGGGCTCGCACAGATACGCAGTATTTT.

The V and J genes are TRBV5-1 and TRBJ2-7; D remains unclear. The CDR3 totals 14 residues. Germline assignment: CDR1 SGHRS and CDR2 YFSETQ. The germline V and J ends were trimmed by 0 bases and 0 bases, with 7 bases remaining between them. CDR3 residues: CASSLEVSSYEQYF. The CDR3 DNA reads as TGCGCCAGCAGCTTGGAGGTGAGCTCCTACGAGCAGTACTTC.

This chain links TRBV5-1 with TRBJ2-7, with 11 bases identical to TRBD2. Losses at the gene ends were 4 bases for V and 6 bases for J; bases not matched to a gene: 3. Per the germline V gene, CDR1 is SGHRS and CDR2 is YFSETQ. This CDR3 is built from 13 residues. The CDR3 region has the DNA TGCGCCAGCAGCACCGGGACTAGCGGCGAGCAGTACTTC. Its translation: CASSTGTSGEQYF. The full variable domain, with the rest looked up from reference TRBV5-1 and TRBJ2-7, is KAGVTQTPRYLIKTRGQQVTLSCSPISGHRSVSWYQQTPGQGLQFLFEYFSETQRNKGNFPGRFSGRQFSNSRSEMNVSTLELGDSALYLCASSTGTSGEQYFGPGTRLTVT.

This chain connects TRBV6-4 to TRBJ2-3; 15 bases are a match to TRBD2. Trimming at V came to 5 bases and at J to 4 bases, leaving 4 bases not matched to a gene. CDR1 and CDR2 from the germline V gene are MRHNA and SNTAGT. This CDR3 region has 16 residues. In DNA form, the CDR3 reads TGTGCCAGCAGTAGCGGACTAGCGGGAGGGGCAGATACGCAGTATTTT. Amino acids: CASSSGLAGGADTQYF.

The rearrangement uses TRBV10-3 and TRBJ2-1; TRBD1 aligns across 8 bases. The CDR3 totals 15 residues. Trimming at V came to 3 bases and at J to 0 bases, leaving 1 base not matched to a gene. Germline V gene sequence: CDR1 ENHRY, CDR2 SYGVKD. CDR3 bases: TGTGCCATCAGTGAAGGACAGGGCTCCTACAATGAGCAGTTCTTC. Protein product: CAISEGQGSYNEQFF.

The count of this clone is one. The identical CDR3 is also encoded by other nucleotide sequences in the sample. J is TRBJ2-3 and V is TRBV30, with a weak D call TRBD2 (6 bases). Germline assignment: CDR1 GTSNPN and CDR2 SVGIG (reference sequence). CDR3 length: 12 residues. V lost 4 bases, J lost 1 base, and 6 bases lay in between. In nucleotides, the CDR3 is TGTGCCTGGACTAGCGGCACAGATACGCAGTATTTT. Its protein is CAWTSGTDTQYF.

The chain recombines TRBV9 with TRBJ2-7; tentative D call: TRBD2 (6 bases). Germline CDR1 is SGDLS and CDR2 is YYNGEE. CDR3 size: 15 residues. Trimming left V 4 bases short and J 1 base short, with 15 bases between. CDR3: CASSLTGLTSYEQYF. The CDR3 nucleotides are TGTGCCAGCAGCCTAACAGGACTAACTTCCTACGAGCAGTACTTC.

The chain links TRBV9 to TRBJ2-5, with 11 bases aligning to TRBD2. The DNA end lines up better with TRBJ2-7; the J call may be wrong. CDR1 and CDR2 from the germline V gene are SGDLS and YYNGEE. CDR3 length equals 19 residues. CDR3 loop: CASSVGLRLAGGNSYEQYF. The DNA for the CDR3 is TGTGCCAGCAGCGTAGGGCTTCGGCTAGCGGGAGGCAATTCCTACGAGCAGTACTTC.

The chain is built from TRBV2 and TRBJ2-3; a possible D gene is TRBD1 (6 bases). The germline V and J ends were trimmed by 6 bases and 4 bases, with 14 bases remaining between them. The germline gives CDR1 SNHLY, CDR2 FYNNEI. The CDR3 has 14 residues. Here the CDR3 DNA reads TGTGCCAGCAGCCGACAGGCACCCGCAGATACGCAGTATTTT. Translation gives CASSRQAPADTQYF.

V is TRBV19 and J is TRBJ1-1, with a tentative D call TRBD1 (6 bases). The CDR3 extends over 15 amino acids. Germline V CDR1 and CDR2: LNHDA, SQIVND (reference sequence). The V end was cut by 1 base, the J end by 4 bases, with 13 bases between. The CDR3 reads CASSIVMGASTEAFF. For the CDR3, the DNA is TGTGCCAGTAGTATAGTCATGGGGGCCAGCACTGAAGCTTTCTTT.

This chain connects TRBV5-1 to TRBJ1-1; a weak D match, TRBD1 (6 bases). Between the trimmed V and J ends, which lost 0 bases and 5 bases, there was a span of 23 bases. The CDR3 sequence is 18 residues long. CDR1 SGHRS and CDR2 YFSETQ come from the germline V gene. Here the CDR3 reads CASSLDPVSGGSWTEAFF. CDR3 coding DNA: TGCGCCAGCAGCTTGGACCCCGTGTCGGGGGGCTCGTGGACTGAAGCTTTCTTT.

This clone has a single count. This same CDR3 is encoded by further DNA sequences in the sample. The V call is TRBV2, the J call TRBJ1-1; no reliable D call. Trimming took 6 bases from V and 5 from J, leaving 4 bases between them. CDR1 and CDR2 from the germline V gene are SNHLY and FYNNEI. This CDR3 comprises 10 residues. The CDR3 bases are TGTGCCAGCAGAAGAACTGAAGCTTTCTTT. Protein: CASRRTEAFF.

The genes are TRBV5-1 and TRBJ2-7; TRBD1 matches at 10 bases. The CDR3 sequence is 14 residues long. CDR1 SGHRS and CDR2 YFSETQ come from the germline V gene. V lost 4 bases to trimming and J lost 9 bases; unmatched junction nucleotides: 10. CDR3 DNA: TGCGCCAGCAGCAGCCGACAGGGGGCTTTTGGGCAGTACTTC. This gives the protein CASSSRQGAFGQYF.

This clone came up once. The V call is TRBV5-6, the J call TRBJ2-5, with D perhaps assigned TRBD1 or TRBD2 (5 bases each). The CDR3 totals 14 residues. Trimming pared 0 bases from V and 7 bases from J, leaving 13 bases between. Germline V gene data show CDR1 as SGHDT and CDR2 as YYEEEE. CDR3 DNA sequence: TGTGCCAGCAGCTTGGCCTTGGGGGTATCGACCCAGTACTTC. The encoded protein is CASSLALGVSTQYF.